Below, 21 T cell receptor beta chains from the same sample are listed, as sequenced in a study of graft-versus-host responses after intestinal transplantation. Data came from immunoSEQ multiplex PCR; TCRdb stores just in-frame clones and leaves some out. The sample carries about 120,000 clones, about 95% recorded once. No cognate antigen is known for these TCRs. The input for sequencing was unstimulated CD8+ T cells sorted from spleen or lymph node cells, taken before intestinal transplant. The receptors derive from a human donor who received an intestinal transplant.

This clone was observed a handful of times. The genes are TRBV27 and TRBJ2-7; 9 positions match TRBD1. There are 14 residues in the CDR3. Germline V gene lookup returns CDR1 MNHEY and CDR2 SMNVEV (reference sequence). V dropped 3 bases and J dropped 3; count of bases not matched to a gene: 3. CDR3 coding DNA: TGTGCCAGCAGTTTTGGACAGGGGAACTACGAGCAGTACTTC. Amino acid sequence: CASSFGQGNYEQYF.

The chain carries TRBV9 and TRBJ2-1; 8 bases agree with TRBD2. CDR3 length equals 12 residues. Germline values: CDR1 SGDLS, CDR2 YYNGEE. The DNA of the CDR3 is TGTGCAAGCGGGAGCTCCTACAATGAGCAGTTCTTC. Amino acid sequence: CASGSSYNEQFF.

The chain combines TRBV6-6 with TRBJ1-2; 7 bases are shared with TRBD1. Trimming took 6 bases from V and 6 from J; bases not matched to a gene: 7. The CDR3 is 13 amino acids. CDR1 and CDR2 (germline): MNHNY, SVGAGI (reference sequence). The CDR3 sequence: CASRPGTDDGYTF. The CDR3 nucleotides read TGTGCCAGCAGGCCCGGGACAGACGATGGCTACACCTTC.

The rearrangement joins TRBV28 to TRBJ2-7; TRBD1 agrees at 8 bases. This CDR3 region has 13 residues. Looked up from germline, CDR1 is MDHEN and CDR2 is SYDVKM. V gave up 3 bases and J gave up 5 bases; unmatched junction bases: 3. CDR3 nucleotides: TGTGCCAGCAGTTTGACAGGGGAGAACGAGCAGTACTTC. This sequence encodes CASSLTGENEQYF.

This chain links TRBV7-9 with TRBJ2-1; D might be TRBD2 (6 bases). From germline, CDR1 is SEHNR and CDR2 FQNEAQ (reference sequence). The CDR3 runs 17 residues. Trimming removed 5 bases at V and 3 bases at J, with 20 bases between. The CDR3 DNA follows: TGTGCCAGCAGCCGTGGGGGTCCGGGAGCTGTCTACAATGAGCAGTTCTTC. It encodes CASSRGGPGAVYNEQFF.

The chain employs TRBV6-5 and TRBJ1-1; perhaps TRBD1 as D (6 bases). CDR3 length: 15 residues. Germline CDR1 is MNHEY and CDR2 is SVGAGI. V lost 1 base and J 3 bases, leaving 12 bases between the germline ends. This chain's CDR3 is CASSYYRVGDTEAFF. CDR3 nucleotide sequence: TGTGCCAGCAGTTACTACAGGGTAGGGGACACTGAAGCTTTCTTT.

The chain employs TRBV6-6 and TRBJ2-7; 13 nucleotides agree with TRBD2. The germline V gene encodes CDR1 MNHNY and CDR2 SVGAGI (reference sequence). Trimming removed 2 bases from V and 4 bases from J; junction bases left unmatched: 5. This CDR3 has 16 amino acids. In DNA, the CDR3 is TGTGCCAGCAGTTACGCCGAACTAGCGGGAGGGTACGAGCAGTACTTC. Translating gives CASSYAELAGGYEQYF.

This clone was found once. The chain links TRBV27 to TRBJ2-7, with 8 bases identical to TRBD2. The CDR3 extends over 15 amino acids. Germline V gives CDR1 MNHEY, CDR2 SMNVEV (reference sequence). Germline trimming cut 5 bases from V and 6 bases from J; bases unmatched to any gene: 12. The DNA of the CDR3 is TGTGCCAGCAGTATCGATCGGGGGGGGCGCGCCGAGCAGTACTTC. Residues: CASSIDRGGRAEQYF.

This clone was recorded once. CDR3 residues: CASSQEGGDEAFF. CDR3 coding DNA: TGCGCCAGCAGCCAAGAGGGGGGGGATGAAGCTTTCTTT. V is TRBV4-1 and J is TRBJ1-1; the D gene is possibly TRBD1 (5 bases). V was trimmed by 0 bases and J by 7 bases, leaving 9 bases between them. The CDR3 has 13 residues. CDR1 and CDR2 from the germline V gene are MGHRA and YSYEKL.

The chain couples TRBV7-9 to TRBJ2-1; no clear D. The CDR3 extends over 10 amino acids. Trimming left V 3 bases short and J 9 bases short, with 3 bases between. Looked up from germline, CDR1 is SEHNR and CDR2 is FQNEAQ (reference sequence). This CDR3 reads CASSFSEQFF. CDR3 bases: TGTGCCAGCAGCTTCAGTGAGCAGTTCTTC.

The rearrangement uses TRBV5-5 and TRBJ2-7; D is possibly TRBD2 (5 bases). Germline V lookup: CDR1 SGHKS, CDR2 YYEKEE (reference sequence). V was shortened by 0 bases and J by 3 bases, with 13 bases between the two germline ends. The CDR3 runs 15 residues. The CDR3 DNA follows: TGTGCCAGCAGCTTGGAGTCCGGGGTTGGCTACGAGCAGTACTTC. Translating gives CASSLESGVGYEQYF.

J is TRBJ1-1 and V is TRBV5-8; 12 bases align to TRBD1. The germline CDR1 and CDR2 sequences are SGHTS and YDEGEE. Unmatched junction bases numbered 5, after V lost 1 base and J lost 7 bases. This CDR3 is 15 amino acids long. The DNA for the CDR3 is TGTGCCAGCAGCTTGCCGGGACAGGGGGCGGGTGAAGCTTTCTTT. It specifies CASSLPGQGAGEAFF.

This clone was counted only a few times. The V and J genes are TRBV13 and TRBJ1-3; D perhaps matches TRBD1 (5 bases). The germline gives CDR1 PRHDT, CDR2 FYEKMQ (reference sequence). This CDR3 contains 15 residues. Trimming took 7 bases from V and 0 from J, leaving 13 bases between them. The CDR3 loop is CASTRDSYSGNTIYF. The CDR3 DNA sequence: TGTGCCAGCACTCGGGACTCTTACTCTGGAAACACCATATATTTT.

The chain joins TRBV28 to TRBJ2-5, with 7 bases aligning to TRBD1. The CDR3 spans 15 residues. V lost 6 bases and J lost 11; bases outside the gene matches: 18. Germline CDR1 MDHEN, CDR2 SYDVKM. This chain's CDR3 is CASSPLKGTAVEQYF. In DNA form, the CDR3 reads TGTGCCAGCAGCCCTTTAAAGGGGACAGCCGTTGAGCAGTACTTC.

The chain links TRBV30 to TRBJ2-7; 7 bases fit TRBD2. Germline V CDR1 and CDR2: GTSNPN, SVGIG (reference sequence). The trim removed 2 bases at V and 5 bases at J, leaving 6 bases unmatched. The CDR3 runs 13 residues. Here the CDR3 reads CAWSWGGLDEQYF. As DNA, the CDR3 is TGTGCCTGGAGTTGGGGGGGTTTGGACGAGCAGTACTTC.

CDR3 DNA sequence: TGTGCCAGCAGTTGGGGACTAGCTCTCCAAGAGACCCAGTACTTC. Translating it yields CASSWGLALQETQYF. The chain recombines TRBV28 with TRBJ2-5; 9 bases fit TRBD2. The V segment lost 4 bases and the J segment 1 base; nucleotides outside the gene matches: 4. Germline V gene sequence: CDR1 MDHEN, CDR2 SYDVKM. CDR3 length: 15 residues.

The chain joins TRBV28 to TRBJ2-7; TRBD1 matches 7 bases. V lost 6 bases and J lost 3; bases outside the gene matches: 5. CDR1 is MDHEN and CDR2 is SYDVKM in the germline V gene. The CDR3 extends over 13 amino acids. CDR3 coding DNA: TGTGCCAGCAGCCGCCGGGACAGCTACGAGCAGTACTTC. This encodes CASSRRDSYEQYF.

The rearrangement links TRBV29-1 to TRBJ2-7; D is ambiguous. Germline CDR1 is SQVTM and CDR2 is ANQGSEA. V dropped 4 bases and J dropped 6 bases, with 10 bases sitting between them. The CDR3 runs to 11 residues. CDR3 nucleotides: TGCAGCGTTGGGTTAGGGTTCGAGCAGTACTTC. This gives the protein CSVGLGFEQYF.

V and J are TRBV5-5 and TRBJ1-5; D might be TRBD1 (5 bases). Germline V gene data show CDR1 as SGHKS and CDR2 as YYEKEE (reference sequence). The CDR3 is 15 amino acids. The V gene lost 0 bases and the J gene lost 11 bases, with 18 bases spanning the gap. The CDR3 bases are TGTGCCAGCAGCTTGGGACAGTCCCTCGGTCAATCCCAGCATTTT. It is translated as CASSLGQSLGQSQHF.

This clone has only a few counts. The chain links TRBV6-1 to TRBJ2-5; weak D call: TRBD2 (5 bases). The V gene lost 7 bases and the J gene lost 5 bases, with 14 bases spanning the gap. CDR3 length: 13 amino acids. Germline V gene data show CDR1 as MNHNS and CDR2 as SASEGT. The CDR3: CASTPRGWETQYF. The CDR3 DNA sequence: TGTGCCAGCACCCCCCGGGGTTGGGAGACCCAGTACTTC.

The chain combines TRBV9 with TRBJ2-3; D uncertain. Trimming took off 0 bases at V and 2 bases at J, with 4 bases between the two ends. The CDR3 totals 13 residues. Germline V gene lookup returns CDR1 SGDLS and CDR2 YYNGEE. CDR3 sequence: CASSVVPTDTQYF. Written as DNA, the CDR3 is TGTGCCAGCAGCGTAGTCCCCACAGATACGCAGTATTTT.